This TCR beta chain is from a study of T cell responses to AZD1222 COVID-19 vaccine. This CDR3 spans 13 amino acids. The V and J ends lost 3 bases and 5 bases respectively, with 11 bases between them. CDR1 is PRHDT, CDR2 FYEKMQ, per germline (reference sequence). This clone has just a few counts. Its specificity is unknown. The data were produced by immunoSEQ multiplex PCR, yet TCRdb's version contains in-frame clones alone and is incomplete. The sample comprises 60,000 to 85,000 clones, about three quarters of which are singletons, and roughly 29% rests with the top ten. Findings and limits, study-wide: Mapped onto spike, vaccine-associated CD4 TCRs spanned it and were dominant at 160-218 and 743-854. The donor group comprised mostly white British people and more females; the analysis possibly underestimated clonal diversity.

The specimen comprised peripheral blood, sampled 28 days after the second dose of the MenACWY control vaccine. The receptor was derived from an adult who received the MenACWY meningococcal vaccine as a control. The chain couples TRBV13 to TRBJ2-7; D is unresolved. CDR3 nucleotide sequence: TGTGCCAGCAGCTTCGGAAGTTCCGACGAGCAGTACTTC. Amino acid sequence: CASSFGSSDEQYF.